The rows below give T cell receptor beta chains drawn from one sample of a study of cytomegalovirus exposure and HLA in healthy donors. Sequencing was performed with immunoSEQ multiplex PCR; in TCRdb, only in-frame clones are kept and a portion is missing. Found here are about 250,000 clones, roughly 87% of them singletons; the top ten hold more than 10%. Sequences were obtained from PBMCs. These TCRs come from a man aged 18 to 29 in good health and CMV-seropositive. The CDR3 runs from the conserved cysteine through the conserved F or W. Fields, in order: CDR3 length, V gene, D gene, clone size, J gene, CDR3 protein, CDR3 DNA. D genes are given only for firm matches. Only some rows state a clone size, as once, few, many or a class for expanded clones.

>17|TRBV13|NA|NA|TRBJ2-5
CASSLGKTERYQETQYF
TGTGCCAGCAGCTTAGGGAAAACAGAAAGATACCAAGAGACCCAGTACTTC
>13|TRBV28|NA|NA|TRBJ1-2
CASSLSETAGYTF
TGTGCCAGCAGTTTATCTGAAACAGCTGGCTACACCTTC
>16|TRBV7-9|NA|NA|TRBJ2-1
CASSRGGGRTYNEQFF
TGTGCCAGCAGCCGTGGAGGGGGCCGGACCTACAATGAGCAGTTCTTC
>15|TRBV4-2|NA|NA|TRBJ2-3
CASSQEAVGTDTQYF
TGTGCCAGCAGCCAAGAAGCCGTAGGAACAGATACGCAGTATTTT
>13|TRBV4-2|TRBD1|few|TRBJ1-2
CASSPADRVGYTF
TGTGCCAGCAGCCCCGCCGACAGGGTTGGCTACACCTTC
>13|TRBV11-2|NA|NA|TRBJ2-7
CASSADGGGEQYF
TGTGCCAGCAGCGCCGACGGTGGGGGCGAGCAGTACTTC
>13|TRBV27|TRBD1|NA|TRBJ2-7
CASSWTGAYEQYF
TGTGCCAGCAGTTGGACAGGAGCCTACGAGCAGTACTTC
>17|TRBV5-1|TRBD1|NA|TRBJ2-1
CASGTGWDHERWDEQFF
TGCGCCAGCGGGACAGGGTGGGACCACGAACGATGGGATGAGCAGTTCTTC
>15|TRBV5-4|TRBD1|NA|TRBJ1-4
CASSLSTGGREKLFF
TGTGCCAGCAGCTTGTCGACAGGGGGAAGAGAAAAACTGTTTTTT
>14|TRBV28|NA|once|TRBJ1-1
CASSIHRRNTEAFF
TGTGCCAGCAGTATTCACAGGAGGAACACTGAAGCTTTCTTT
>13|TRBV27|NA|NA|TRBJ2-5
CASSLYLGETQYF
TGTGCCAGCAGTTTATATTTAGGCGAGACCCAGTACTTC
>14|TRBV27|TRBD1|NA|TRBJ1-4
CASSLRGDREKLFF
TGTGCCAGCAGCCTAAGAGGGGACAGGGAAAAACTGTTTTTT
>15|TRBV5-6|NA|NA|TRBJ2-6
CASSWRVGGANVLTF
TGTGCCAGCAGCTGGAGGGTGGGAGGGGCCAACGTCCTGACTTTC
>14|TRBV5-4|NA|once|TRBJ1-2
CASSLADTGYGYTF
TGTGCCAGCAGCTTGGCCGACACGGGTTATGGCTACACCTTC
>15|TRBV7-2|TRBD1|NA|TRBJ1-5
CASSFGTGGNQPQHF
TGTGCCAGCAGCTTCGGGACAGGGGGCAATCAGCCCCAGCATTTT
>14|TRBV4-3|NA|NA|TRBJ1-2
CASSHVGGNYGYTF
TGCGCCAGCAGCCATGTGGGGGGTAACTATGGCTACACCTTC
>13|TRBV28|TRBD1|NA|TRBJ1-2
CASSSRGLDGYTF
TGTGCCAGCAGTTCCAGGGGGCTGGATGGCTACACCTTC
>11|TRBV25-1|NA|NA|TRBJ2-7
CASSQSYEQYF
TGTGCCAGCAGTCAGTCCTACGAGCAGTACTTC
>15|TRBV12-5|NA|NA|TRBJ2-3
CASGSGATSTDTQYF
TGTGCTAGTGGTTCCGGGGCCACTAGCACAGATACGCAGTATTTT
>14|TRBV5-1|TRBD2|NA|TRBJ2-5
CASSPYSGGETQYF
TGCGCCAGCTCCCCCTACAGCGGGGGAGAGACCCAGTACTTC
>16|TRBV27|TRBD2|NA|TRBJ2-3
CASSLAGGPFPDTQYF
TGTGCCAGCAGCCTAGCGGGAGGGCCCTTTCCAGATACGCAGTATTTT
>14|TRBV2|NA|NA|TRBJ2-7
CASSEFNGFHEQYF
TGTGCCAGCAGTGAATTTAATGGGTTCCACGAGCAGTACTTC
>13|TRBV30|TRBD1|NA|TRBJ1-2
CAWSPTGDHGYTF
TGTGCCTGGAGTCCGACAGGGGATCATGGCTACACCTTC
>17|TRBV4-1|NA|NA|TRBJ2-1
CASSQEPGLSSYNEQFF
TGCGCCAGCAGCCAAGAACCGGGACTCAGCTCCTACAATGAGCAGTTCTTC
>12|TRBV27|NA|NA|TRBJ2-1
CASSQGWNEQFF
TGTGCCAGCAGCCAAGGGTGGAATGAGCAGTTCTTC
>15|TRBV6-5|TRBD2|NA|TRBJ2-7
CASSYGRGATYEQYF
TGTGCCAGCAGTTACGGGCGGGGGGCCACCTACGAGCAGTACTTC
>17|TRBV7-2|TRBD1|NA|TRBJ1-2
CASSLTSGGVSGYGYTF
TGTGCCAGCAGCTTAACCTCAGGGGGGGTCTCCGGATATGGCTACACCTTC
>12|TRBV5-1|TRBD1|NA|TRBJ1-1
CASSTGGYEAFF
TGCGCCAGCAGCACAGGGGGTTATGAAGCTTTCTTT
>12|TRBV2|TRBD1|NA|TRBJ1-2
CASSRGGYGYTF
TGTGCCAGCAGCAGGGGGGGCTATGGCTACACCTTC
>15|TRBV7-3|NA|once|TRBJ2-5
CASSINGLYQETQYF
TGTGCCAGCAGCATAAATGGACTGTACCAAGAGACCCAGTACTTC
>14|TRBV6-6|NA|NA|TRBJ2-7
CASSRDISSYEQYF
TGTGCCAGCAGCCGGGACATTAGCTCCTACGAGCAGTACTTC
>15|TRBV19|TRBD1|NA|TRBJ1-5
CASRRDRVSNQPQHF
TGTGCCAGTAGGCGGGACAGGGTAAGCAATCAGCCCCAGCATTTT
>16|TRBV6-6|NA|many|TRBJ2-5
CASSYASLGGKQTQYF
TGTGCCAGCAGTTACGCCTCTCTGGGGGGCAAACAGACCCAGTACTTC
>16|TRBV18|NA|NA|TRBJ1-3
CASSPLQGLSGNTIYF
TGTGCCAGCTCACCTTTACAGGGTTTATCTGGAAACACCATATATTTT
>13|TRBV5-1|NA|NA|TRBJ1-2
CASRRERGYGYTF
TGCGCCAGCAGACGAGAAAGGGGCTATGGCTACACCTTC
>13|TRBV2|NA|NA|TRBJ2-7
CASRPGRIYEQYF
TGTGCCAGCAGACCCGGACGGATATACGAGCAGTACTTC
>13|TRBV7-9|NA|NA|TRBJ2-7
CASSFGTQYEQYF
TGTGCCAGCAGCTTCGGCACCCAATACGAGCAGTACTTC
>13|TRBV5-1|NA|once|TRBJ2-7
CASSLDPVYEQYF
TGCGCCAGCAGCTTGGACCCCGTATACGAGCAGTACTTC
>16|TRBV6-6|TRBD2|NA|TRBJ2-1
CASSTGRGLGSNKQFF
TGTGCCAGCAGTACTGGACGGGGACTAGGGAGTAATAAGCAGTTCTTC
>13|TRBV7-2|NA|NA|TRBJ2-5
CASSLAYGETQYF
TGTGCCAGCAGCTTAGCTTACGGCGAGACCCAGTACTTC
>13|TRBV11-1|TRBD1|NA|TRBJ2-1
CASSMGQTNEQFF
TGTGCCAGCAGCATGGGACAGACTAATGAGCAGTTCTTC
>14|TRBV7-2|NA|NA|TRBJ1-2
CASSLGFPNYGYTF
TGTGCCAGCAGCTTAGGGTTTCCTAACTATGGCTACACCTTC
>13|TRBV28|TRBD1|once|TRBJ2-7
CASTRQGSYEQYF
TGTGCCAGCACCAGACAGGGCTCCTACGAGCAGTACTTC
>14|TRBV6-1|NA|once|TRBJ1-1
CASSVTGIGTEAFF
TGTGCCAGCAGTGTCACGGGAATCGGGACTGAAGCTTTCTTT
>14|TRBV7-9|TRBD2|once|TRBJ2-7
CASSSGGMSYEQYF
TGTGCCAGCAGCTCGGGGGGGATGTCCTACGAGCAGTACTTC
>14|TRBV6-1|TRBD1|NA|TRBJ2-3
CAIGGDRAIDTQYF
TGTGCCATTGGTGGGGACAGGGCTATAGATACGCAGTATTTT
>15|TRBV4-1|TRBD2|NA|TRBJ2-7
CASSQAAAGTYEQYF
TGCGCCAGCAGCCAAGCGGCAGCGGGAACCTACGAGCAGTACTTC